This TCR beta chain was profiled in a study of cytomegalovirus exposure and HLA in healthy donors. Points from the study as a whole: Cytomegalovirus status was reportedly diagnosed by the classifier with high sensitivity and specificity. Sequencing probably produced one cluster of sequence variants that were highly shared. As a later analysis showed, a missense DCLRE1C variant was linked to trimming of TCR beta V- and J-genes.

Comments on this clone: What it recognizes is unknown.

PCR primers comprised 60 Vbeta and 13 Jbeta primers. Using immunoSEQ multiplex PCR, the repertoire was profiled, and TCRdb retains in-frame clones only, with some absent. The sample lists fewer than 150,000 clones, over 65% occurring once. At sampling all donors were nominally healthy, likely with unrecorded immune exposures. Specimen: PBMCs. This clonotype was obtained from a man in his fifties in good health and CMV-seronegative.

CDR3 DNA sequence: TGTGCCAGCCAGGGGGAGAAAACCGGGGAGCTGTTTTTT. It translates to CASQGEKTGELFF. The V call is TRBV2, the J call TRBJ2-2; 7 bases agree with TRBD1. CDR1 is SNHLY, CDR2 FYNNEI, per germline. J was trimmed by 5 bases and V by 8 bases; bases with no gene match: 5. The CDR3 loop spans 13 amino acids.